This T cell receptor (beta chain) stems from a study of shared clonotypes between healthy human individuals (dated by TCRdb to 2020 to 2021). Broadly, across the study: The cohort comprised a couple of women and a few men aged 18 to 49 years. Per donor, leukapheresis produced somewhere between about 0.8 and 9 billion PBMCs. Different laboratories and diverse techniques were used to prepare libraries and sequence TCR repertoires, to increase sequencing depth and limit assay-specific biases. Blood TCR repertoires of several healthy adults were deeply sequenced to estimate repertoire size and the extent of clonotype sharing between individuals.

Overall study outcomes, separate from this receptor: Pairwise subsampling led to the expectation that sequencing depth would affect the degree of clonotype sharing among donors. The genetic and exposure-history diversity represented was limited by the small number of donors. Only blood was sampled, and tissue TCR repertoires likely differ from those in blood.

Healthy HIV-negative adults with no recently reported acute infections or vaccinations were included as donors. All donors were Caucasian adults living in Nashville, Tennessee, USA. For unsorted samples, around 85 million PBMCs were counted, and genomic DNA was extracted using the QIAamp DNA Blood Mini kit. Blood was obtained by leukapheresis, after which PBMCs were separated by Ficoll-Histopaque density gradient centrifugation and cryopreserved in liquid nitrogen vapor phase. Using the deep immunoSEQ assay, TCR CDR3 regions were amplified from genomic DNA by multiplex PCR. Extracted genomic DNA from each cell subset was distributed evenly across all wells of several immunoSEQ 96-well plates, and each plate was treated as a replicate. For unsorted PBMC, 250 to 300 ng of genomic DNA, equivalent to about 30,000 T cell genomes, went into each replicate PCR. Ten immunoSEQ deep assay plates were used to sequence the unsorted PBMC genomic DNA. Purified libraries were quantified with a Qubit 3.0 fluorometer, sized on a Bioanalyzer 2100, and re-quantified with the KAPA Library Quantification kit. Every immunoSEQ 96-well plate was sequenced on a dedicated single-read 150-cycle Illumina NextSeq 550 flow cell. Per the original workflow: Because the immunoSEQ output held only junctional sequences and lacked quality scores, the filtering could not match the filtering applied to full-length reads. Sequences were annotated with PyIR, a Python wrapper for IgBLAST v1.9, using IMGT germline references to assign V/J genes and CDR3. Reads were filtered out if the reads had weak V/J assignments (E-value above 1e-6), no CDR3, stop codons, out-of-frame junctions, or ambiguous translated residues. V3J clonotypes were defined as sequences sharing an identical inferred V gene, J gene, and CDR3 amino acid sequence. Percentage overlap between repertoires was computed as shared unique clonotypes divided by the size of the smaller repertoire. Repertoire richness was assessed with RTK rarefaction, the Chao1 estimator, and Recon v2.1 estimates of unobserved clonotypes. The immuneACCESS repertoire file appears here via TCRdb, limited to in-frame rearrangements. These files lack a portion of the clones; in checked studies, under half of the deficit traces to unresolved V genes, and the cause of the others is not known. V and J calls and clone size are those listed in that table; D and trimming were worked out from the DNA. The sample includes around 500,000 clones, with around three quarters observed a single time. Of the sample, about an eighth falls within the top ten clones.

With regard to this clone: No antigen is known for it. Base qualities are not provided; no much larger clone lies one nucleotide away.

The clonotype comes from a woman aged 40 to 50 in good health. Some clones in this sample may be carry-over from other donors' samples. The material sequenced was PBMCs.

DNA sequence: TGTGCCAGCAGCAACCGCCGGGGCTCTGGGGCCAACGTCCTGACTTTC. Translated, this gives CASSNRRGSGANVLTF. The V gene is TRBV9 and the J gene is TRBJ2-6; a tentative D match to TRBD2 spans 5 bases. CDR1 and CDR2 are read off the germline V gene as SGDLS and YYNGEE. V sheds 4 bases and J sheds 0 bases, leaving 11 bases between their ends. From the cysteine up to the phenylalanine, the CDR3 has a length of 16 residues. Here the CDR3 DNA is all that survives: 48 bases in frame from base 1. With all but the CDR3 taken from the reference TRBV9 and TRBJ2-6 genes, the full variable domain is: DSGVTQTPKHLITATGQRVTLRCSPRSGDLSVYWYQQSLDQGLQFLIQYYNGEERAKGNILERFSAQQFPDLHSELNLSSLELGDSALYFCASSNRRGSGANVLTFGAGSRLTVL.